This T cell receptor beta chain was profiled in a study of radiotherapy plus CTLA-4 blockade in lung cancer. Data came from immunoSEQ multiplex PCR; TCRdb stores just in-frame clones and leaves some out. The table includes 40,000 to 45,000 clones, 75% detected once. Note on this clone: Its antigen is not known.

Study-level points and caveats: Early shifts in blood T cell clones, with interferon-beta, reportedly predicted response best. Radiotherapy plus ipilimumab was followed by expansion in blood of tumor-derived TCR clones.

The CDR3 covers 15 residues. The V gene end was trimmed by 2 bases and the J gene end by 2 bases; junction bases not matched to a gene: 4. Per the germline V gene, CDR1 is SGDLS and CDR2 is YYNGEE. V gene TRBV9 combines with J gene TRBJ2-3, with TRBD2 matching over 8 bases. Specimen: peripheral blood, collected from a patient treated with radiotherapy plus ipilimumab. The sequence was collected from a human donor with non-small cell lung cancer who had stable disease on radiotherapy plus ipilimumab. As DNA, the CDR3 is TGTGCCAGCAGCGTCCGGGGGGGCCTCACAGATACGCAGTATTTT. It encodes CASSVRGGLTDTQYF.